The entry below gives a single T cell receptor beta chain sequence along with its context. The target antigen is unknown. The source of the sample is a study of CD4+ T cells in melanoma. This CDR3 is 15 amino acids long. The ends were cut back, 5 bases at V and 1 base at J, with 15 bases in the middle. The V gene's germline CDR1 is MDHEN and CDR2 SYDVKM. Study-wide findings and caveats: In melanoma, neoantigen-specific CD4+ T cells reportedly differed in differentiation state.

Assay: immunoSEQ multiplex PCR; the TCRdb copy retains only in-frame clones and omits some. This table has some 110,000 clones, 92% appearing once. The chain uses TRBV28 and TRBJ2-7, with D unresolved. Sequencing was performed on peripheral blood. This TCR came from a human donor with melanoma. The CDR3 sequence is CASSPPGLNSYEQYF. CDR3 in DNA: TGTGCCAGCAGTCCCCCCGGATTAAATTCCTACGAGCAGTACTTC.